This paragraph reports one TCR beta chain. The PCR used 60 Vbeta and 13 Jbeta primers. Libraries were prepared by immunoSEQ multiplex PCR; TCRdb keeps only in-frame clonotypes and omits some of them. This table has about 190,000 clones, about four fifths appearing once. Participants comprised healthy donors of bone marrow. This sample stems from a study of cytomegalovirus exposure and HLA in healthy donors. Material: PBMCs. The clonotype was recovered from a man aged 18 to 29 in good health and CMV-seronegative.

The DNA of the CDR3 is TGTGCCACCAGCAGACTTGACAGAGGCAATCAGCCCCAGCATTTT. Translating gives CATSRLDRGNQPQHF. The chain has TRBV15 and TRBJ1-5; tentatively, D is TRBD1 (5 bases). Germline loops: CDR1 LNHNV, CDR2 YYDKDF (reference sequence). Trimming removed 2 bases at V and 2 bases at J, with 10 bases between. The CDR3 has 15 amino acids.